This T cell receptor beta chain stems from a study of response to subunit inactivated influenza vaccine. Study findings and constraints: After each seasonal influenza vaccination, few new T cells are recruited, the authors suggested.

TCRdb used MiXCR to reprocess the RT-PCR reads, holding one entry per CDR3 protein. The top ten hold around 10% of the sample, which has about 700,000 distinct CDR3 sequences, around a sixth seen once. Note on this clonotype: Its antigen is not identified.

The CDR3 has 16 amino acids. V trimming: 3 bases; J trimming: 7 bases; junction bases outside the gene matches: 13. CDR1 and CDR2 from the germline V gene are DFQATT and SNEGSKA (reference sequence). The J gene is TRBJ2-1, the V gene TRBV20-1, with 9 bases that match TRBD2. The clonotype originates from a man aged 45 to 65 who received an inactivated influenza vaccine. This specimen consisted of PBMCs from blood, obtained 11 to 12 days after vaccination. The CDR3 reads CSARRVGLAGWNEQFF. The CDR3 bases are TGCAGTGCTAGGAGGGTTGGGCTAGCGGGGTGGAATGAGCAGTTCTTC.